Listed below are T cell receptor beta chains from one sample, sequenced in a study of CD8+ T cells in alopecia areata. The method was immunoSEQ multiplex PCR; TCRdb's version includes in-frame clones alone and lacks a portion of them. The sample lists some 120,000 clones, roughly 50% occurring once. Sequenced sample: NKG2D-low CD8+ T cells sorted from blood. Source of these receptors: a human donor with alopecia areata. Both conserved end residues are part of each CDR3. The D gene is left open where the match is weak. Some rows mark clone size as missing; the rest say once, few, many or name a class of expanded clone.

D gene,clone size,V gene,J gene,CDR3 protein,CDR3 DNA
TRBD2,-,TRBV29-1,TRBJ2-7,CSVSLAGPYEQYF,TGCAGCGTCTCACTAGCGGGCCCCTACGAGCAGTACTTC
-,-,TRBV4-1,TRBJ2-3,CASSNPGNTDTQYF,TGCGCCAGCAGCAACCCCGGGAACACAGATACGCAGTATTTT
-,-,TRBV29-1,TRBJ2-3,CSVPRQRDSADTQYF,TGCAGCGTCCCCCGACAGAGGGATAGCGCAGATACGCAGTATTTT
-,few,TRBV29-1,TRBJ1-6,CSVELGGLNSPLHF,TGCAGCGTTGAACTGGGGGGGCTGAATTCACCCCTCCACTTT
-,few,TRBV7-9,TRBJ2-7,CASSPGPAYEQYF,TGTGCCAGCAGTCCGGGACCCGCTTACGAGCAGTACTTC
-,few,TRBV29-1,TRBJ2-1,CSVAGGHFYNEQFF,TGCAGCGTTGCTGGGGGGCACTTCTACAATGAGCAGTTCTTC
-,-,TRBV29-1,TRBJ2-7,CSVGGARSYEQYF,TGCAGCGTTGGAGGGGCTCGGTCCTACGAGCAGTACTTC
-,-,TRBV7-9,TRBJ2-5,CASSSIPVKGQETQYF,TGTGCCAGCAGCTCGATACCCGTGAAGGGGCAAGAGACCCAGTACTTC
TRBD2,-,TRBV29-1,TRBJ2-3,CSVDGTSGRRPQRTDTQYF,TGCAGCGTTGATGGGACTAGCGGGAGACGACCCCAACGGACAGATACGCAGTATTTT
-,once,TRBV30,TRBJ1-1,CAWKTGGLNTEAFF,TGTGCCTGGAAGACGGGAGGGTTGAACACTGAAGCTTTCTTT
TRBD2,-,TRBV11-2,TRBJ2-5,CASSRDPGAGGETQYF,TGTGCCAGCAGCCGAGACCCGGGAGCGGGGGGAGAGACCCAGTACTTC
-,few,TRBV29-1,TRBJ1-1,CSGIGAGSDTEAFF,TGCAGCGGCATAGGAGCAGGGTCAGACACTGAAGCTTTCTTT
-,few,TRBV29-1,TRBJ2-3,CSVEGRFPLGSDTQYF,TGCAGCGTTGAAGGCAGGTTTCCCCTGGGTTCAGATACGCAGTATTTT
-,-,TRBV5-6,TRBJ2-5,CASSFGSRQETQYF,TGTGCCAGCAGCTTCGGGAGTAGGCAAGAGACCCAGTACTTC
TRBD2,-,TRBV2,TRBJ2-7,CASTGGNTYEQYF,TGTGCCAGCACGGGAGGGAATACCTACGAGCAGTACTTC
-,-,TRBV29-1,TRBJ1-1,CSVYRDTEAFF,TGCAGCGTTTACCGGGACACTGAAGCTTTCTTT
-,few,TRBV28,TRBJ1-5,CASTPQGSNQPQHF,TGTGCCAGCACCCCCCAGGGTAGCAATCAGCCCCAGCATTTT
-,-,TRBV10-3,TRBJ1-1,CAISESVGNTEAFF,TGTGCCATCAGTGAGTCCGTCGGGAACACTGAAGCTTTCTTT
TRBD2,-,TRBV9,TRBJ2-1,CASSPSGLAGGGEQFF,TGTGCCAGCAGCCCTTCGGGACTAGCGGGGGGCGGTGAGCAGTTCTTC
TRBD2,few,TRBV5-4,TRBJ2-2,CASSLRGGAGELFF,TGTGCCAGCAGCCTTCGGGGGGGCGCCGGGGAGCTGTTTTTT
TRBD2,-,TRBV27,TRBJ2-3,CASSPVIAGGTEDTQYF,TGTGCCAGCAGCCCTGTTATAGCGGGGGGGACGGAGGATACGCAGTATTTT
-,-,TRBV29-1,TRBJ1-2,CSVIGATQGASLYGYTF,TGCAGCGTAATCGGGGCCACACAGGGAGCGTCACTCTATGGCTACACCTTC